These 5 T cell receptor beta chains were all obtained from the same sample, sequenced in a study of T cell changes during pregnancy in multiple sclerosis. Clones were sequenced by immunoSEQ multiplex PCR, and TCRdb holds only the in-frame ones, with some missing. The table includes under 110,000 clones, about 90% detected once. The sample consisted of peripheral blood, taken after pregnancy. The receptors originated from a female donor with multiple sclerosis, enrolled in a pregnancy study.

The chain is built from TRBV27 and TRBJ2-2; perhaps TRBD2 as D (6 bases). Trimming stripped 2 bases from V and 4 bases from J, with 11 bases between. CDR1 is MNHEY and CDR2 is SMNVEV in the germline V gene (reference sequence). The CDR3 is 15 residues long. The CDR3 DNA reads TGTGCCAGCAGTTTAAGGAGGGATAGCACCGGGGAGCTGTTTTTT. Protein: CASSLRRDSTGELFF.

The CDR3 DNA follows: TGTGCCAGTAGTATAGCTTCGTGGGGCTTCGGCAATGAGCAGTTCTTC. Translating it yields CASSIASWGFGNEQFF. This sequence joins TRBV19 and TRBJ2-1; perhaps TRBD1 as D (5 bases). V shed 1 base and J shed 6 bases, with 16 bases lying between them. CDR1 LNHDA and CDR2 SQIVND come from the germline V gene (reference sequence). The CDR3 contains 16 residues.

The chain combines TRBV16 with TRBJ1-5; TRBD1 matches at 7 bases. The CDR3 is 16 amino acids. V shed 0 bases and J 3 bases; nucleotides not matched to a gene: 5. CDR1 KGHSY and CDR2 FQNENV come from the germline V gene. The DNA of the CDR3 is TGTGCCAGCAGCCAATCTACAGGGGTCTCCAATCAGCCCCAGCATTTT. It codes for CASSQSTGVSNQPQHF.

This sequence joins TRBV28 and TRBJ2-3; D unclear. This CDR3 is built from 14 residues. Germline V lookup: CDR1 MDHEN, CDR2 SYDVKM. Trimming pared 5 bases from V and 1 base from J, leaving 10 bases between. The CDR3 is CASSLPSGTDTQYF. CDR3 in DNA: TGTGCCAGCAGTCTTCCGAGCGGCACAGATACGCAGTATTTT.

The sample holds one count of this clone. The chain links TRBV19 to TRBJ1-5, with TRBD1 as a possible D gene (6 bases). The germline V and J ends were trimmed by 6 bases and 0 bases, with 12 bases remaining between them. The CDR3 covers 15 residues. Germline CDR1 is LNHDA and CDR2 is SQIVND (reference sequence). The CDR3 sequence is CASSQPRGSNQPQHF. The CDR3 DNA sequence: TGTGCCAGTAGCCAGCCCAGGGGTAGCAATCAGCCCCAGCATTTT.